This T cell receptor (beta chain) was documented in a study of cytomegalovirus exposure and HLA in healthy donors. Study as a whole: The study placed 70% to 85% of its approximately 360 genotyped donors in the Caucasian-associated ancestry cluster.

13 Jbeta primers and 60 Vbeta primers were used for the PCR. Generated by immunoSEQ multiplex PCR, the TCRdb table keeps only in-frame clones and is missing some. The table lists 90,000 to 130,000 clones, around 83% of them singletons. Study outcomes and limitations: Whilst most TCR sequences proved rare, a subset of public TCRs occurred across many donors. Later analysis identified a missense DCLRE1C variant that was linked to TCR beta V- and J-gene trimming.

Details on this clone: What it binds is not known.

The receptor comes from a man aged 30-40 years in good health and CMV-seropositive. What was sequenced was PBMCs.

CDR3 nucleotide sequence: TGTGCCAGCAGTGACAGGGTTTCCGATGAGCAGTTCTTC. It codes for CASSDRVSDEQFF. The chain has TRBV6-5 and TRBJ2-1; 7 bases match TRBD1. The CDR3 totals 13 residues. J lost 8 bases, V lost 5 bases, and 6 bases had no gene match. Germline V lookup: CDR1 MNHEY, CDR2 SVGAGI.